This T cell receptor (beta chain) was found in a study of T cells after yellow fever vaccination. Looked up from germline, CDR1 is SGHDN and CDR2 is FVKESK. Trimming took off 1 base at V and 0 bases at J, with 10 bases between the two ends. The CDR3 has 16 amino acids. One entry per CDR3 protein, called by TCRdb with MiXCR from the 5' RACE reads. The repertoire holds a few hundred thousand distinct CDR3 sequences, with 17% as singletons. The receptor comes from a man younger than 35 who received the YFV17D yellow fever vaccine. The chain is built from TRBV14 and TRBJ1-5, with D uncertain. The sample consisted of PBMCs, taken less than 6 days after the first yellow fever vaccination. The CDR3 protein is CASSQGEGPSNQPQHF. DNA of the CDR3: TGTGCCAGCAGCCAAGGGGAAGGACCTAGCAATCAGCCCCAGCATTTT.